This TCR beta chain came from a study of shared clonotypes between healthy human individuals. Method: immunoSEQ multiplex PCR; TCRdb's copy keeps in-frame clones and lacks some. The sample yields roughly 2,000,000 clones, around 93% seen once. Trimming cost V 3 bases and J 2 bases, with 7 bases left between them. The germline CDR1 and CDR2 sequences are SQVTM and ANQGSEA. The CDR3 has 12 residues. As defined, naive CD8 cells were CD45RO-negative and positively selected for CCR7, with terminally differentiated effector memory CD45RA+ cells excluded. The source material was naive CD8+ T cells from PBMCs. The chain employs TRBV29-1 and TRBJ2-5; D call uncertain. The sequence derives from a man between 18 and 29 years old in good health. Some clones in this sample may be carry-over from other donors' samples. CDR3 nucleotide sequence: TGCAGCGTTGACTGGCAGCAAGAGACCCAGTACTTC. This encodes CSVDWQQETQYF.